The 21 T cell receptor beta chains below all came from one sample that was sequenced in a study of T cells in Graves' hyperthyroidism and ophthalmopathy. RNA transcripts served as the template for amplifying TCR beta CDR3 regions. HTBI primers drove first-round RT-PCR of the TCR CDR3. MiXCR, applied by TCRdb to the multiplex PCR reads, yields one record per CDR3 protein. The sample carries 700,000 or so distinct CDR3 sequences, about 15% recorded once. The sequenced material came from blood. All receptors come from a man aged 18 to 29 with Graves' hyperthyroidism.

This clonotype was detected ten times or more. The chain recombines TRBV24-1 with TRBJ2-3; TRBD1 aligns across 9 bases. Germline V gives CDR1 KGHDR, CDR2 SFDVKD. V was clipped by 0 bases and J by 2 bases; unmatched bases: 5. There are 17 residues in the CDR3. CDR3 protein: CATSDLGGQGITDTQYF. Here the CDR3 DNA reads TGTGCCACCAGTGATTTGGGCGGACAGGGGATCACAGATACGCAGTATTTT.

This clonotype was recorded at least ten times. The V call is TRBV12-3 or TRBV12-4, the J call TRBJ1-1; 8 positions match TRBD1. The CDR3 contains 15 residues. V lost 5 bases to trimming and J lost 3 bases; unmatched junction nucleotides: 8. The CDR3 DNA follows: TGTGCCAGCAGTGCATACCGGGACAGGTACACTGAAGCTTTCTTT. This translates into CASSAYRDRYTEAFF.

This clonotype was recorded many times. The chain joins TRBV27 to TRBJ2-1; either TRBD1 or TRBD2 may fit D (6 bases each). This CDR3 spans 21 amino acids. Germline CDR1 MNHEY, CDR2 SMNVEV (reference sequence). The V end lost 4 bases, the J end lost 2 bases, and 30 bases lay between the germline ends. CDR3 protein: CASSSLPFTAGHRSPYNEQFF. CDR3 nucleotide sequence: TGTGCCAGCAGTTCCCTACCCTTCACCGCGGGACACAGGAGCCCCTACAATGAGCAGTTCTTC.

This clonotype occurred a few times. The rearrangement joins TRBV9 to TRBJ2-1, with a possible D match to TRBD1 (6 bases). This CDR3 is 14 amino acids long. CDR1 and CDR2 from the germline V gene are SGDLS and YYNGEE. Deletions cut 2 bases from V and 9 bases from J, with 15 bases between. CDR3 loop: CASSVSSLGGEQFF. As DNA, the CDR3 is TGTGCCAGCAGCGTGAGCAGTTTAGGGGGTGAGCAGTTCTTC.

As regards this clonotype: The junction differs from germline at one of its ends, possibly a read error. The J gene is TRBJ2-1, the V gene TRBV28; 9 nucleotides align to TRBD1. Germline-derived CDR1 and CDR2 are MDHEN and SYDVKM. This CDR3 comprises 19 residues. The CDR3 here is CTSTITRTGVLAYDNEQFF. In DNA form, the CDR3 reads TGTACCAGTACCATTACGAGGACAGGGGTTCTAGCGTACGACAATGAGCAGTTCTTC.

This clonotype was detected many times. V gene TRBV5-5 combines with J gene TRBJ2-1; 7 bases agree with TRBD2. The CDR3 is 15 residues long. CDR1 and CDR2 (germline): SGHKS, YYEKEE (reference sequence). Trimming at V came to 3 bases and at J to 8 bases, leaving 11 bases not matched to a gene. CDR3 protein: CASSWSGTRGDEQFF. The CDR3 region has the DNA TGTGCCAGCAGCTGGTCTGGGACTCGGGGGGATGAGCAGTTCTTC.

The V gene is TRBV20-1, the J gene TRBJ1-3; D uncertain. Germline CDR1 reads DFQATT; CDR2 reads SNEGSKA (reference sequence). The germline V and J ends were trimmed by 6 bases and 0 bases, with 12 bases remaining between them. The CDR3 runs to 14 residues. The CDR3 loop is CSARKTDSGNTIYF. Written as DNA, the CDR3 is TGCAGTGCGCGAAAGACTGACTCTGGAAACACCATATATTTT.

The genes are TRBV20-1 and TRBJ2-3; the D is unclear. The germline V gene encodes CDR1 DFQATT and CDR2 SNEGSKA (reference sequence). The CDR3 runs 11 residues. The V end was cut by 0 bases, the J end by 4 bases, with 2 bases between. CDR3 region: CSARDPDTQYF. CDR3 sequence (DNA): TGCAGTGCTAGAGATCCAGATACGCAGTATTTT.

The table lists this clonotype with many counts. The rearrangement joins TRBV30 to TRBJ2-1; weak D call: TRBD1 (6 bases). V gave up 1 base and J gave up 4 bases, with 8 bases separating them. Germline V gene sequence: CDR1 GTSNPN, CDR2 SVGIG (reference sequence). The CDR3 extends over 13 amino acids. The CDR3, as DNA: TGTGCCTGGAGTGGGGACATTTACAATGAGCAGTTCTTC. Amino acid sequence: CAWSGDIYNEQFF.

This clonotype was counted ten times or more. V usage is TRBV2 and J usage is TRBJ1-2; TRBD1 matches 11 bases. The CDR3 has 14 amino acids. With 8 bases clipped from V and 7 bases from J, the junction kept 9 bases outside the gene matches. Germline V gene data show CDR1 as SNHLY and CDR2 as FYNNEI. This CDR3 is CASAGQGAYGGYTF. The DNA of the CDR3 is TGTGCCAGCGCCGGACAGGGGGCATATGGTGGCTACACCTTC.

This clonotype appeared many times. J is TRBJ2-2 and V is TRBV28; TRBD1 matches at 8 bases. The CDR3 loop spans 15 amino acids. The germline CDR1 and CDR2 sequences are MDHEN and SYDVKM. The V and J ends lost 5 bases and 5 bases, in that order; junction bases with no gene match: 7. In DNA, the CDR3 is TGTGCCAGCAGTAAGGACAGGGCTGGGACCGGGGAGCTGTTTTTT. It codes for CASSKDRAGTGELFF.

On this clonotype: A much larger clone lies one base from this, so it may be a read error. The missing conserved phenylalanine or tryptophan at the end of this CDR3 makes a read error likely. This chain joins TRBV7-2 and TRBJ2-7; 9 bases fit TRBD1. The germline gives CDR1 SGHTA, CDR2 FQGNSA. J lost 4 bases, V lost 6 bases, and 7 bases had no gene match. This CDR3 region has 14 residues. CDR3 sequence: CASRPGTGNYEQYL. Written as DNA, the CDR3 is TGTGCCAGCAGACCCGGGACAGGGAATTACGAGCAGTACCTC.

The chain joins TRBV12-3 or TRBV12-4 to TRBJ1-2; 8 nucleotides align to TRBD1. The CDR3 contains 13 residues. The V gene end was trimmed by 6 bases and the J gene end by 8 bases; junction bases not matched to a gene: 8. For the CDR3, the DNA is TGTGCCAGCAGCCCGGGACAGGCGAGGGGCTACACCTTC. As protein: CASSPGQARGYTF.

There are many counts of this clonotype. This sequence joins TRBV27 and TRBJ2-7; 8 bases are a match to TRBD1. The CDR3 sequence is 14 residues long. Per germline, CDR1 MNHEY and CDR2 SMNVEV (reference sequence). The junction had 7 bases not matched to a gene; V was cut back by 3 bases and J by 6 bases. CDR3 region: CASSFRPDRGEQYF. CDR3 coding DNA: TGTGCCAGCAGTTTCCGTCCTGACAGGGGCGAGCAGTACTTC.

Many counts were recorded for this clonotype. The V and J genes are TRBV28 and TRBJ1-1, with D unresolved. The V and J ends lost 6 bases and 0 bases respectively, with 5 bases between them. The CDR3 is 12 residues long. CDR1 is MDHEN and CDR2 is SYDVKM in the germline V gene. The CDR3 DNA is TGTGCCAGCAGCTTAGTGAACACTGAAGCTTTCTTT. Its protein product is CASSLVNTEAFF.

This clonotype came up many times. V gene TRBV18 combines with J gene TRBJ1-3, with TRBD1 matching 7 bases. J was trimmed by 2 bases and V by 2 bases; bases with no gene match: 6. CDR3 length: 16 amino acids. Germline V CDR1 and CDR2: KGHSH, LQKENI. CDR3 in amino acids: CASSPVPTGAGNTIYF. The CDR3 DNA sequence: TGTGCCAGCTCACCAGTCCCCACAGGGGCTGGAAACACCATATATTTT.

This sequence joins TRBV10-3 and TRBJ1-1, with D maybe TRBD1 (5 bases). Germline lookup yields CDR1 ENHRY and CDR2 SYGVKD. The CDR3 is 13 amino acids. Deletions cut 11 bases from V and 0 bases from J, with 13 bases between. Here the CDR3 reads CAVAGVLNTEAFF. The CDR3 DNA is TGTGCCGTGGCGGGGGTCCTGAACACTGAAGCTTTCTTT.

Ten or more counts support this clonotype. V is TRBV19 and J is TRBJ2-2; D unclear. V was trimmed by 3 bases and J by 0 bases, leaving 8 bases between them. CDR3 length equals 15 residues. CDR1 and CDR2 (germline): LNHDA, SQIVND (reference sequence). The CDR3 is CASSIIGPNTGELFF. In nucleotides, the CDR3 is TGTGCCAGTAGTATTATCGGGCCGAACACCGGGGAGCTGTTTTTT.

This clonotype has a handful of counts. The genes are TRBV30 and TRBJ1-1, with D maybe TRBD1 (5 bases). This CDR3 comprises 15 residues. The V and J ends lost 3 bases and 0 bases respectively, with 14 bases between them. Germline CDR1 is GTSNPN and CDR2 is SVGIG (reference sequence). CDR3 loop: CAWSQLGGMNTEAFF. In DNA, the CDR3 is TGTGCCTGGAGCCAATTGGGGGGTATGAACACTGAAGCTTTCTTT.

This clonotype has ten or more counts. The chain carries TRBV30 and TRBJ2-7, with 10 positions matching TRBD2. Germline loops: CDR1 GTSNPN, CDR2 SVGIG (reference sequence). Trimming cost V 7 bases and J 4 bases; bases outside gene matches: 1. CDR3 length equals 11 residues. The CDR3 sequence is CASAGGYEQYF. CDR3 coding DNA: TGTGCCTCAGCGGGAGGGTACGAGCAGTACTTC.

The chain is built from TRBV3-1 and TRBJ2-7; the D gene is possibly TRBD1 (5 bases). The CDR3 covers 14 residues. Trimming cost V 1 base and J 2 bases, with 9 bases left between them. CDR1 is LGHDT and CDR2 is YNNKEL in the germline V gene (reference sequence). CDR3 in amino acids: CASSQGEGAYEQYF. CDR3 sequence (DNA): TGTGCCAGCAGCCAAGGAGAAGGGGCCTACGAGCAGTACTTC.